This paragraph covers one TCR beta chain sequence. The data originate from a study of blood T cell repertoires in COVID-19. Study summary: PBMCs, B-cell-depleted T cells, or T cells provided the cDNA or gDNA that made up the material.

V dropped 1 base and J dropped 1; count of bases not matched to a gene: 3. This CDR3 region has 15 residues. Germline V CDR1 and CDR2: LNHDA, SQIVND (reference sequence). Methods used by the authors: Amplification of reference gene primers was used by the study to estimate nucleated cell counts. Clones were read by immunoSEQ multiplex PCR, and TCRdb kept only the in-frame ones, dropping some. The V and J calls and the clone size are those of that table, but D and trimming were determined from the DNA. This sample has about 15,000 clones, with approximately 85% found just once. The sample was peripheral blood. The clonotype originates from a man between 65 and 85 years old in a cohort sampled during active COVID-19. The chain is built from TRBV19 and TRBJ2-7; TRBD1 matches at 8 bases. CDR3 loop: CASSIAGQGSYEQYF. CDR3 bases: TGTGCCAGTAGTATAGCCGGACAGGGATCCTACGAGCAGTACTTC.